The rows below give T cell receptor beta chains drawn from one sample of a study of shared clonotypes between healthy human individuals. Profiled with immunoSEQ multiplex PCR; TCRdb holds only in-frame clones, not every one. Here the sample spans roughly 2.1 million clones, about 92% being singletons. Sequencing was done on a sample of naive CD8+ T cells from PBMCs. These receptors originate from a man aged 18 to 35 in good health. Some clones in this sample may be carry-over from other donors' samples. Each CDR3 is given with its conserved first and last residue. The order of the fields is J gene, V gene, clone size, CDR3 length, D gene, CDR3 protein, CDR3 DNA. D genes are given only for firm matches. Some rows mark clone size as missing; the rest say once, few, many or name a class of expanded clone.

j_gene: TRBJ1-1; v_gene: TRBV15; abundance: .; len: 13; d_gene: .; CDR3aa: CATSRGGPTEAFF; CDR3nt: TGTGCCACCAGCAGAGGGGGCCCCACTGAAGCTTTCTTT
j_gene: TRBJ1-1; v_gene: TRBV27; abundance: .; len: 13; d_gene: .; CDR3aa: CASSLNPRNEAFF; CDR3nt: TGTGCCAGCAGTCTTAACCCCAGAAATGAAGCTTTCTTT
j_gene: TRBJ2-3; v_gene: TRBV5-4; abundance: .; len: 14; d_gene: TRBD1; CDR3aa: CASSLGQGPDTQYF; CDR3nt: TGTGCCAGCAGCTTGGGACAGGGCCCAGATACGCAGTATTTT
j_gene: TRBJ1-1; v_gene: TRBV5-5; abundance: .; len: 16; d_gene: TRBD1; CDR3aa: CASSTRWDSMNTEAFF; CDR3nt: TGTGCCAGCAGCACGCGTTGGGACAGCATGAACACTGAAGCTTTCTTT
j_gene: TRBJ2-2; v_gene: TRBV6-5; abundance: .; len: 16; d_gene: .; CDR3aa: CASSYSSLANTGELFF; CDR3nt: TGTGCCAGCAGTTACTCGAGCCTAGCTAACACCGGGGAGCTGTTTTTT
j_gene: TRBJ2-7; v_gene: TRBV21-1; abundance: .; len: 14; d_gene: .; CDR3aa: CASTTTGGLDEQYF; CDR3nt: TGTGCCAGCACCACTACAGGGGGCCTAGACGAGCAGTACTTC
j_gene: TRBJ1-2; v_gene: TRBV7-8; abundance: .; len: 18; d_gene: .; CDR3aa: CASSLAYGGGNTNYGYTF; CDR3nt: TGTGCCAGCAGCTTAGCTTACGGTGGGGGAAACACCAACTATGGCTACACCTTC
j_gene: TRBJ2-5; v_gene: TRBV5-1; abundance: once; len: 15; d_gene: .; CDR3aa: CASSIEQGGGETQYF; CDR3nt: TGCGCCAGCAGCATTGAACAGGGCGGCGGCGAGACCCAGTACTTC
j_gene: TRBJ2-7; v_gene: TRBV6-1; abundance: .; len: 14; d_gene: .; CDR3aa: CASSDLGQYYEQYF; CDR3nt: TGTGCCAGCAGCGACCTTGGGCAGTACTACGAGCAGTACTTC
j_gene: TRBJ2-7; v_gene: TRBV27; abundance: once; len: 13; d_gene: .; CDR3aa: CASSLASTSEQYF; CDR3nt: TGTGCCAGCAGTTTAGCCTCTACCTCCGAGCAGTACTTC
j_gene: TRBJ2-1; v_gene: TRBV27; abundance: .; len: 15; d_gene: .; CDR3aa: CASSLTVSSYNEQFF; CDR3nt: TGTGCCAGCAGTCTGACAGTTAGCTCCTACAATGAGCAGTTCTTC
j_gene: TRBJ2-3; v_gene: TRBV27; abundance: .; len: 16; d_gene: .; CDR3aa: CASSLLQARQVDTQYF; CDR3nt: TGTGCCAGCAGTTTGTTACAGGCCCGTCAGGTAGATACGCAGTATTTT
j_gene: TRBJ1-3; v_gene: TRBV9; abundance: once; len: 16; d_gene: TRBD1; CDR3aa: CASSGTGGPSGNTIYF; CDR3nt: TGTGCCAGCAGCGGAACAGGGGGTCCCTCTGGAAACACCATATATTTT